The next 14 T cell receptor beta chains were all read from a single sample in a study of shared clonotypes between healthy human individuals. Assay used: immunoSEQ multiplex PCR; TCRdb lists only in-frame clones, some missing. Among about 960,000 clones listed, approximately 80% were seen once. Sequencing was done on a sample of memory CD4+ T cells sorted from blood. The subset here: CD45RA-negative fraction. These receptors all come from a man between 18 and 35 years old in good health.

This clone was detected only a few times. The chain has TRBV7-8 and TRBJ2-7; TRBD1 might be the D (7 bases). The germline V gene encodes CDR1 SGHVS and CDR2 FQNEAQ. Trimming removed 5 bases from V and 2 bases from J, with 13 bases in between. This CDR3 contains 14 residues. The CDR3 region is CASSVGGTAYEQYF. The CDR3 nucleotides read TGTGCCAGCAGCGTAGGGGGGACAGCCTACGAGCAGTACTTC. Full variable domain (missing parts from reference TRBV7-8 and TRBJ2-7): GAGVSQSPRYKVAKRGQDVALRCDPISGHVSLFWYQQALGQGPEFLTYFQNEAQLDKSGLPSDRFFAERPEGSVSTLKIQRTQQEDSAVYLCASSVGGTAYEQYFGPGTRLTVT.

The chain employs TRBV10-1 and TRBJ2-2, with 7 positions matching TRBD1. V was pared by 2 bases and J by 4 bases, with 1 base of the junction left unmatched. The CDR3 is 14 residues long. Germline V lookup: CDR1 WNHNN, CDR2 SYGVQD (reference sequence). CDR3 protein: CASSEGDSTGELFF. DNA for the CDR3: TGCGCCAGCAGTGAGGGGGACAGCACCGGGGAGCTGTTTTTT.

The chain joins TRBV29-1 to TRBJ2-7; 8 bases match TRBD1. The V and J ends lost 7 bases and 2 bases, in that order; junction bases with no gene match: 4. This CDR3 has 12 residues. The germline gives CDR1 SQVTM, CDR2 ANQGSEA. CDR3 bases: TGCAGCGCCCGACAGGGGCCCTACGAGCAGTACTTC. It is translated as CSARQGPYEQYF.

This clone was recorded only once. At the DNA level, this CDR3 is encoded by other sequences in the same sample as well. DNA for the CDR3: TGTGCCATCAGTGAGGTACAAGAGACCCAGTACTTC. As protein: CAISEVQETQYF. The chain joins TRBV10-3 to TRBJ2-5; the D is unclear. This CDR3 contains 12 residues. Germline V gene sequence: CDR1 ENHRY, CDR2 SYGVKD. The V gene lost 2 bases and the J gene lost 2 bases, with 3 bases spanning the gap.

This chain joins TRBV9 and TRBJ2-2; D perhaps matches TRBD1 (5 bases). The V gene's germline CDR1 is SGDLS and CDR2 YYNGEE. The length of the CDR3 is 13 residues. Trimming removed 0 bases from V and 6 bases from J, with 6 bases in between. The CDR3 DNA sequence: TGTGCCAGCAGCGTAGGGGGCCCCGGGGAGCTGTTTTTT. Translated: CASSVGGPGELFF.

The rearrangement joins TRBV5-1 to TRBJ1-6, with a possible D match to TRBD1 (5 bases). The CDR3 length is 14 residues. Per the germline V gene, CDR1 is SGHRS and CDR2 is YFSETQ. V shed 1 base and J shed 8 bases, with 10 bases lying between them. CDR3 DNA sequence: TGCGCCAGCAGCTTGTCAGGGCGCGATTCACCCCTCCACTTT. Translated: CASSLSGRDSPLHF.

V is TRBV10-3 and J is TRBJ1-2, with unresolved D. Germline-derived CDR1 and CDR2 are ENHRY and SYGVKD. The CDR3 length is 16 residues. V dropped 0 bases and J dropped 4 bases, with 15 bases sitting between them. The CDR3 DNA reads TGTGCCATCAGTGAGTCGAGGTTGGGGAGCGGCTATGGCTACACCTTC. Translating it yields CAISESRLGSGYGYTF.

This chain uses TRBV30 with TRBJ1-5; 11 positions agree with TRBD1. The germline gives CDR1 GTSNPN, CDR2 SVGIG (reference sequence). V shed 3 bases and J 6 bases; nucleotides not matched to a gene: 10. This CDR3 has 16 residues. CDR3 amino acids: CAWREGGQGAFQPQHF. The CDR3 DNA reads as TGTGCCTGGAGGGAGGGTGGACAGGGGGCTTTTCAGCCCCAGCATTTT.

The rearrangement links TRBV19 to TRBJ1-6; D is ambiguous. The germline V gene encodes CDR1 LNHDA and CDR2 SQIVND (reference sequence). The CDR3 spans 13 residues. The V end lost 5 bases, the J end lost 10 bases, and 12 bases lay between the germline ends. DNA of the CDR3: TGTGCCAGTAGTTGGGGATTGGACTCACCCCTCCACTTT. This translates into CASSWGLDSPLHF.

The genes are TRBV6-1 and TRBJ2-3; 9 nucleotides agree with TRBD2. In germline, CDR1 is MNHNS, CDR2 SASEGT. Trimming took 4 bases from V and 2 from J; bases not matched to a gene: 4. The CDR3 contains 15 residues. CDR3 loop: CASSVSGGPTDTQYF. The CDR3 DNA reads TGTGCCAGCAGTGTTAGCGGGGGCCCCACAGATACGCAGTATTTT.

This clone was recorded a few times. This rearrangement joins TRBV5-4 to TRBJ1-4; the match to TRBD1 covers 10 bases. The V and J ends lost 3 bases and 8 bases, in that order; junction bases with no gene match: 7. The CDR3 consists of 15 residues. Germline V CDR1 and CDR2: SGHNT, YYREEE (reference sequence). The chain's CDR3 is CASSSPGQGPEKLFF. The DNA for the CDR3 is TGTGCCAGCAGCTCTCCGGGACAGGGGCCGGAAAAACTGTTTTTT.

The genes are TRBV28 and TRBJ2-1; 8 nucleotides agree with TRBD2. CDR1 is MDHEN, CDR2 SYDVKM, per germline. The CDR3 runs 16 residues. V trimming: 2 bases; J trimming: 10 bases; junction bases outside the gene matches: 13. Here the CDR3 reads CASSLLSGSGGLEQFF. CDR3 bases: TGTGCCAGCAGTTTACTAAGTGGGAGCGGGGGCTTAGAGCAGTTCTTC.

This clone was picked up a small number of times. This chain uses TRBV11-2 with TRBJ2-1, with a weak D call TRBD2 (6 bases). The V gene's germline CDR1 is SGHAT and CDR2 FQNNGV. V shed 1 base and J shed 10 bases, with 17 bases lying between them. The CDR3 covers 15 residues. As DNA, the CDR3 is TGTGCCAGCAGCTTAGGAGTAGCGGCTTTAGACGAGCAGTTCTTC. Translation gives CASSLGVAALDEQFF.

The chain couples TRBV19 to TRBJ2-3; D is uncertain. This CDR3 region has 13 residues. From germline, CDR1 is LNHDA and CDR2 SQIVND (reference sequence). The V end lost 6 bases, the J end lost 3 bases, and 10 bases lay between the germline ends. The CDR3 sequence is CASRLGTTDTQYF. CDR3 in DNA: TGTGCCAGTAGATTGGGTACGACAGATACGCAGTATTTT.